The clone carrying this TCR beta chain has only a few counts. As originally analysed: By means of reference gene primer amplification, nucleated cell counts were estimated. Clones were sequenced by immunoSEQ multiplex PCR, and TCRdb holds only the in-frame ones, with some missing. Clonal size and the V and J genes are those of that table, whereas D and trimming came from the DNA. The repertoire includes 200,000 to 250,000 clones, approximately 80% of them detected once, and around 5.5% sits in the top ten. These data originate in a study of blood T cell repertoires in COVID-19. Background on the study: Collection of acute and convalescent COVID-19 samples took place in the United States, Italy and Spain. In each case, the material was cDNA or gDNA derived from T cells, B-cell-depleted T cells, or PBMCs.

CDR1 SGHVS and CDR2 FQNEAQ come from the germline V gene. V was trimmed by 2 bases and J by 0 bases, leaving 8 bases between them. This CDR3 contains 15 residues. This receptor was identified in a woman aged 55-70 years who had recovered from COVID-19. Material for sequencing was peripheral blood. This rearrangement joins TRBV7-8 to TRBJ1-3; no definite D call. CDR3 DNA: TGTGCCAGCAGCTTATCCCTTAGCTCTGGAAACACCATATATTTT. It yields the protein CASSLSLSSGNTIYF.